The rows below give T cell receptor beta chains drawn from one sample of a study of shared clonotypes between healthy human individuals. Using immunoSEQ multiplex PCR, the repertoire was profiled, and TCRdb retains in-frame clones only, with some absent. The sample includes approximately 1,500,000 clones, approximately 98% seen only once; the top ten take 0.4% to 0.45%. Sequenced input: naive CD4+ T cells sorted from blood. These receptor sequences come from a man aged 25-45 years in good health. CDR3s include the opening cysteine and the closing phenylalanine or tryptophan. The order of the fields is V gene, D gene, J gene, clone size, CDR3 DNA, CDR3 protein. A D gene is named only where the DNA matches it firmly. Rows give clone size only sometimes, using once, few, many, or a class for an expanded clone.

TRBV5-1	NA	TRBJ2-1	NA	TGCGCCAGCAGCTTGGGGAGTTCCTCCTACAATGAGCAGTTCTTC	CASSLGSSSYNEQFF
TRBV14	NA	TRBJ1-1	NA	TGTGCCAGCAGCCAACGTCGTGGGAACACTGAAGCTTTCTTT	CASSQRRGNTEAFF
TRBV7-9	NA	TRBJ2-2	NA	TGTGCCAGCAGCTCGCCGGGACACCTCACCGGGGAGCTGTTTTTT	CASSSPGHLTGELFF
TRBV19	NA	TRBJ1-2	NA	TGTGCCACTACTGGGCCCGTGGCAGGCCTTAACTATGGCTACACCTTC	CATTGPVAGLNYGYTF
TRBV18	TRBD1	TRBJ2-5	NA	TGTGCCAGCTCACCTGACAGGGGGCGCGGAGAGACCCAGTACTTC	CASSPDRGRGETQYF
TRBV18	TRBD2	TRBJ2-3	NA	TGTGCCAGCTCACCGAAGATGCGGGAGGGAACAGATACGCAGTATTTT	CASSPKMREGTDTQYF
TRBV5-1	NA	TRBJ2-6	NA	TGCGCCAGCAGCTTGGCCCTCACTGGGGCCAACGTCCTGACTTTC	CASSLALTGANVLTF
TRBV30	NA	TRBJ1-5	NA	TGTGCCTGGAGCGAGATTGGATGGGATCAGCCCCAGCATTTT	CAWSEIGWDQPQHF
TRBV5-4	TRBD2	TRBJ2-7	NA	TGTGCCAGCAGCAAAAAGCGGGAATTGAAGGAGGAGCAGTACTTC	CASSKKRELKEEQYF
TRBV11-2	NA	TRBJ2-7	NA	TGTGCCAGCAGTACCTTGCAGGGATTCTACGAGCAGTACTTC	CASSTLQGFYEQYF
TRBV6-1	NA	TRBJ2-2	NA	TGTGCCAGCAGTGACGGAACCCCAAACACCGGGGAGCTGTTTTTT	CASSDGTPNTGELFF
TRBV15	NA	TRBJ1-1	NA	TGTGCCACCAGCAGAGATCTGGGTAATGGAGAAGCTTTCTTT	CATSRDLGNGEAFF
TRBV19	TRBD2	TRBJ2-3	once	TGTGCCAGTAGTACACTAGCGGGACTCGGCACAGATACGCAGTATTTT	CASSTLAGLGTDTQYF
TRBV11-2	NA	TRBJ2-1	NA	TGTGCCAGCAGCTCCCCCCGAAGGCCGTTAGGAGTGAAATACAATGAGCAGTTCTTC	CASSSPRRPLGVKYNEQFF
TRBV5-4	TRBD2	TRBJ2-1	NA	TGTGCCAGCAGCCAAATAGCGGGAGGGCAGGTGCAGTTCTTC	CASSQIAGGQVQFF
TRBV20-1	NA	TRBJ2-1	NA	TGCAGTGAAAAGCGTGGCAATGAGCAGTTCTTC	CSEKRGNEQFF
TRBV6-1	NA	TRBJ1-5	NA	TGTGCCAGCAGTGCCGGGACACATAGCAATCAGCCCCAGCATTTT	CASSAGTHSNQPQHF
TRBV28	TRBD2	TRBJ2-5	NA	TGTGCCAGCAGTTTATCGGGAGGGCAAGAGACCCAGTACTTC	CASSLSGGQETQYF
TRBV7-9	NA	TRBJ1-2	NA	TGTGCCAGCAGCTTAACAGCGGGATATGCGGGCTACACCTTC	CASSLTAGYAGYTF
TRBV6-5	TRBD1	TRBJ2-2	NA	TGTGCCAGCAGTTGGGACAGGGGAGTGAACACCGGGGAGCTGTTTTTT	CASSWDRGVNTGELFF
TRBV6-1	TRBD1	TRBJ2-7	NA	TGTGCCAGCAGTGAACGGGACAGGGTAAAGTACTTC	CASSERDRVKYF
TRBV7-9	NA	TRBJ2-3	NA	TGTGCCAGCAGCTTACGGGAAGATACGCAGTATTTT	CASSLREDTQYF
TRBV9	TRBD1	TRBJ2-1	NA	TGTGCCAGCAGCGTAGACCCCACAGGGGGCGTAATACATGAGCAGTTCTTC	CASSVDPTGGVIHEQFF
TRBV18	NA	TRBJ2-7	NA	TGTGCCAGCTCACCAATTCTCCTAGGCGAGCAGTACTTC	CASSPILLGEQYF
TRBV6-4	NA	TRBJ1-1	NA	TGTGCCAGCAGTTTATTCAAAGGGTACCCTGAAGCTTTCTTT	CASSLFKGYPEAFF
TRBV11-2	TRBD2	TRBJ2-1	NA	TGTGCCAGCAGCTTGGACCGACTAGCGGGAGGGCCCTACAATGAGCAGTTCTTC	CASSLDRLAGGPYNEQFF
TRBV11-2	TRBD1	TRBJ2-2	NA	TGTGCCAGCAGCCGATCTGACAGGGTGAACACCGGGGAGCTGTTTTTT	CASSRSDRVNTGELFF
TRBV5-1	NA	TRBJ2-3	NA	TGCGCCAGCAAAAGTCTCAGGGGAAGCACAGATACGCAGTATTTT	CASKSLRGSTDTQYF
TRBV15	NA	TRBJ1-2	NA	TGTGCCACCAGCAGAGATCGTGGCTATGGCTACACCTTC	CATSRDRGYGYTF
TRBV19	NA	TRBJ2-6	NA	TGTGCCAGTGCAGCTGCTGGGGCCAACGTCCTGACTTTC	CASAAAGANVLTF
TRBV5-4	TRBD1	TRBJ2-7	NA	TGTGCCAGCAGTCCCGCCCGGGACAGGGCGGGCGAGCAGTACTTC	CASSPARDRAGEQYF
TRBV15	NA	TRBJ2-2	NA	TGTGCCACCAGCATCAGAGATGGCGGGGAGCTGTTTTTT	CATSIRDGGELFF
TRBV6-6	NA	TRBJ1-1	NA	TGTGCCAGCAGTTATCCCCAGGGTGAAGCTTTCTTT	CASSYPQGEAFF
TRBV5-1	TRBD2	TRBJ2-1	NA	TGCGCCAGCTCCGGGACTAGCGGGAACAATGAGCAGTTCTTC	CASSGTSGNNEQFF
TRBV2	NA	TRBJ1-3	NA	TGTGCCAGCAGTGGGCCGGGGGGAAACACCATATATTTT	CASSGPGGNTIYF
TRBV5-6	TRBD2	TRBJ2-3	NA	TGTGCCAGCAGCAGGCCGGGACTAGCAAAGGCAGATACGCAGTATTTT	CASSRPGLAKADTQYF
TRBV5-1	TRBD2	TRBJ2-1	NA	TGCGCCAGCAGCTTGGGGACTAGCGGGAGTGCTGAGCAGTTCTTC	CASSLGTSGSAEQFF
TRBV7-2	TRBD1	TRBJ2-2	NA	TGTGCCAGCAGCAGAGACAGGGCGAACACCGGGGAGCTGTTTTTT	CASSRDRANTGELFF
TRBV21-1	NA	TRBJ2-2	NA	TGTGCCAGCAGCAAAGAGTGGGTTCCCGGGGAGCTGTTTTTT	CASSKEWVPGELFF
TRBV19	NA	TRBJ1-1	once	TGTGCCAGTAGTATAGTAGGACTCTCGAACACTGAAGCTTTCTTT	CASSIVGLSNTEAFF
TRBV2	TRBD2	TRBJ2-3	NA	TGTGCCAGCAGAAGGCTAGCGGGAGGGCAAAGGGGCACAGATACGCAGTATTTT	CASRRLAGGQRGTDTQYF
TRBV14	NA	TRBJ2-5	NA	TGTGCCAGCAGCCTTCGGGGTCAAGAGACCCAGTACTTC	CASSLRGQETQYF
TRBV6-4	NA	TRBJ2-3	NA	TGTGCCAGCAGTGACTCACCAGGAGATACGCAGTATTTT	CASSDSPGDTQYF
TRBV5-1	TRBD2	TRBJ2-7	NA	TGCGCCAGCAGCTTGCTGGGGACTAACCCGCAGTACTTC	CASSLLGTNPQYF
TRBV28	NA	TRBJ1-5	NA	TGTGCCAGCACCGCGGAGGGTCAGCCCCAGCATTTT	CASTAEGQPQHF
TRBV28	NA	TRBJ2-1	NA	TGTGCCAGCAGTTTGTGGACTCTCTCCTACAATGAGCAGTTCTTC	CASSLWTLSYNEQFF
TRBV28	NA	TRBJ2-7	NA	TGTGCCAGCAGTCAGAGACAGGTTCCCTACGAGCAGTACTTC	CASSQRQVPYEQYF
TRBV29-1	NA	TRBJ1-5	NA	TGCAGCGTTCCCGGACAGCGAAATCAGCCCCAGCATTTT	CSVPGQRNQPQHF
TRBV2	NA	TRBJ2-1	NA	TGTGCCAGCAGTGAAGGACTAGGAGAGTTCTTC	CASSEGLGEFF
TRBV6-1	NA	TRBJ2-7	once	TGTGCCAGCAGTGGAGGACACGGCTACGAGCAGTACTTC	CASSGGHGYEQYF
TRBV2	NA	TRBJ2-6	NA	TGTGCCAGCAGCCCGACAGTCTCTGGGGCCAACGTCCTGACTTTC	CASSPTVSGANVLTF
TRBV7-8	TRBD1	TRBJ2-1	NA	TGTGCCAGCAGGCCTGGCCGAGGGGACAGCAATGAGCAGTTCTTC	CASRPGRGDSNEQFF
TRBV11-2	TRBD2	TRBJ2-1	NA	TGTGCCAGCAGCTTGGGACTAGCGGGAGGGATCCAGCAGTTCTTC	CASSLGLAGGIQQFF
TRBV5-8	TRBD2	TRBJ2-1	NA	TGTGCCAGCAGCTTGACTAGCGGATACAATGAGCAGTTCTTC	CASSLTSGYNEQFF
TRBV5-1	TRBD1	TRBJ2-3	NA	TGCGCCAGCAGCTACCCGGGACAGGGCACAGATACGCAGTATTTT	CASSYPGQGTDTQYF